The clone carrying this T cell receptor (beta chain) occurred once. PCR primers comprised 60 Vbeta and 13 Jbeta primers. Some clones are missing from TCRdb's copy, which holds only in-frame ones; the method was immunoSEQ multiplex PCR. The table shows some 270,000 clones, with about 90% occurring only once. The sample belongs to a study of cytomegalovirus exposure and HLA in healthy donors. The V gene's germline CDR1 is MNHNS and CDR2 SASEGT. Trimming at V came to 5 bases and at J to 4 bases, leaving 8 bases not matched to a gene. The CDR3 loop spans 16 amino acids. The chain uses TRBV6-1 and TRBJ1-2, with 12 bases matching TRBD1. The sample consisted of PBMCs. The origin of this receptor is a girl aged 2 to 10 in good health and CMV-seronegative. The CDR3 protein is CASSKGTGGWAYGYTF. In DNA, the CDR3 is TGTGCCAGCAGTAAAGGGACAGGGGGCTGGGCCTATGGCTACACCTTC.